The clone carrying this T cell receptor (beta chain) was observed a handful of times. The antigen is not known. The CDR3 runs to 12 residues. The V end lost 8 bases, the J end lost 4 bases, and 11 bases lay between the germline ends. The V gene's germline CDR1 is ENHRY and CDR2 SYGVKD. The sample belongs to a study of blood T cells in healthy people across ages. Study-wide points: Among T cells, TCR beta diversity per million cells dropped roughly linearly as age rose.

A second about 6 to 11 cycle PCR used barcoded and J-beta primers. Using its own MiXCR run on the 5' RACE reads, TCRdb lists one record per CDR3 protein. This sample has around 1.5 million distinct CDR3 sequences, with 42% found just once. The specimen sequenced was blood. This receptor was obtained from a woman aged 18-29 years in good health. This chain joins TRBV10-3 and TRBJ1-1; D gene uncertain. The DNA of the CDR3 is TGTGCCATCGGGATGATGGGCACTGAAGCTTTCTTT. It translates to CAIGMMGTEAFF.